The present entry profiles one TCR beta chain with its context. Other DNA sequences in this sample translate to the same CDR3. Replicate PCRs from sorted subsets contained about 200 ng DNA, which is roughly 30,000 T cell genomes. Sequencing was performed with immunoSEQ multiplex PCR; in TCRdb, only in-frame clones are kept and a portion is missing. The data show around 1.9 million clones, approximately 94% seen once. Naive CD8 cells were CD45RO-negative, positively selected for CCR7, excluding terminally differentiated effector memory CD45RA+ cells. The data were taken from a study of shared clonotypes between healthy human individuals. Trimming took off 4 bases at V and 1 base at J, with 3 bases between the two ends. This CDR3 spans 12 amino acids. Germline-derived CDR1 and CDR2 are SEHNR and FQNEAQ (reference sequence).

The clonotype originates from a man between 18 and 29 years old in good health. Some clones in this sample may be carry-over from other donors' samples. The chain combines TRBV7-9 with TRBJ2-3; no clear D. The sequenced material came from naive CD8+ T cells from PBMCs. CDR3 in DNA: TGTGCCAGCAGCTCAGGCACAGATACGCAGTATTTT. It specifies CASSSGTDTQYF.